This T cell receptor beta chain was identified in a study of blood T cell repertoires in COVID-19. Study-wide context: Some COVID-19 samples were acute and others convalescent; all came from the United States, Italy and Spain. PBMCs, B-cell-depleted T cells, or T cells were the source of the cDNA or gDNA that made up the material.

V lost 0 bases to trimming and J lost 10 bases, with 10 bases between them. Germline V gives CDR1 SGHRS, CDR2 YFSETQ. The CDR3 sequence is 13 residues long. In the original workflow: Counts of nucleated cells, estimated from reference gene primer amplification, were obtained. The method was immunoSEQ multiplex PCR; TCRdb's version includes in-frame clones alone and lacks a portion of them. V and J calls and clone size are copied from that table; D and trimming were computed from the DNA. The sample carries about 26,000 clones, around 90% recorded once. This TCR was recovered from a human donor in a cohort sampled during active COVID-19. The chain uses TRBV5-1 and TRBJ1-4; the D gene is possibly TRBD1 (6 bases). Sequencing input: peripheral blood. The CDR3 DNA reads TGCGCCAGCAGCTTGGAGGGGGTAGGAAAACTGTTTTTT. Its protein product is CASSLEGVGKLFF.